The 21 T cell receptor beta chains in this list originate from one sample, sequenced in a study of shared clonotypes between healthy human individuals. The method was immunoSEQ multiplex PCR; TCRdb's version includes in-frame clones alone and lacks a portion of them. The data contain a few million clones, approximately 93% of them singletons. The material sequenced was naive CD4+ T cells from PBMCs. Subset specified: CD45RA+ positively selected. The receptors derive from a man between 18 and 29 years old in good health. Some clones in this sample may be carry-over from other donors' samples.

The chain has TRBV5-1 and TRBJ2-7; 10 nucleotides agree with TRBD2. Trimming at V came to 4 bases and at J to 3 bases, leaving 4 bases not matched to a gene. Germline values: CDR1 SGHRS, CDR2 YFSETQ. CDR3 length: 14 residues. In DNA form, the CDR3 reads TGCGCCAGCAGCGGAGGGACTAGCGTCTACGAGCAGTACTTC. As protein: CASSGGTSVYEQYF.

This sequence joins TRBV11-2 and TRBJ2-5; D remains unclear. Germline values: CDR1 SGHAT, CDR2 FQNNGV. V shed 2 bases and J shed 5 bases, with 9 bases lying between them. The CDR3 contains 13 residues. The chain's CDR3 is CASSLSYGETQYF. CDR3 coding DNA: TGTGCCAGCAGCTTATCTTATGGGGAGACCCAGTACTTC.

The rearrangement uses TRBV19 and TRBJ2-1; no definite D call. With 4 bases removed from V and 2 bases from J, the gap between germline ends came to 12 bases. The germline CDR1 and CDR2 sequences are LNHDA and SQIVND (reference sequence). The CDR3 contains 15 residues. The CDR3 loop reads CASSKDGLTYNEQFF. The DNA for the CDR3 is TGTGCCAGTAGTAAGGACGGCCTTACCTACAATGAGCAGTTCTTC.

On this clone itself: Other DNA sequences in this sample translate to the same CDR3. J is TRBJ2-3 and V is TRBV5-4; 8 positions match TRBD2. V lost 4 bases, J lost 3 bases, and 7 bases stayed unmatched. The CDR3 sequence is 15 residues long. Germline V CDR1 and CDR2: SGHNT, YYREEE (reference sequence). DNA of the CDR3: TGTGCCAGCAGCCCGGACGGGGGGGGGACAGATACGCAGTATTTT. Its protein product is CASSPDGGGTDTQYF.

The J gene is TRBJ1-5, the V gene TRBV10-3, with a possible D match to TRBD1 (5 bases). V shed 2 bases and J shed 6 bases, with 8 bases lying between them. CDR1 and CDR2 from the germline V gene are ENHRY and SYGVKD. The CDR3 is made up of 13 amino acids. CDR3 sequence (DNA): TGTGCCATCAGTGAGGGGGCGGGTCAGCCCCAGCATTTT. It codes for CAISEGAGQPQHF.

This clone appeared once. The chain carries TRBV7-6 and TRBJ2-2; TRBD2 matches 8 bases. CDR1 and CDR2 (germline): SGHVS, FNYEAQ. There are 15 residues in the CDR3. V lost 5 bases, J lost 2 bases, and 4 bases stayed unmatched. DNA for the CDR3: TGTGCCAGCAGCGTAGGACTAGCCAACACCGGGGAGCTGTTTTTT. Amino acid sequence: CASSVGLANTGELFF. The full variable domain, in which reference TRBV7-6 and TRBJ2-2 provide the parts outside the CDR3, is GAGVSQSPRYKVTKRGQDVALRCDPISGHVSLYWYRQALGQGPEFLTYFNYEAQQDKSGLPNDRFSAERPEGSISTLTIQRTEQRDSAMYRCASSVGLANTGELFFGEGSRLTVL.

The chain uses TRBV2 and TRBJ2-1; 14 bases agree with TRBD2. Per the germline V gene, CDR1 is SNHLY and CDR2 is FYNNEI. The CDR3 spans 15 residues. The V and J ends lost 4 bases and 8 bases, in that order; junction bases with no gene match: 4. Here the CDR3 DNA reads TGTGCCAGCAGTGGGGGACTAGCGGGAGCCCATGAGCAGTTCTTC. Translation: CASSGGLAGAHEQFF. The variable domain in full, with the rest retrieved from reference TRBV2 and TRBJ2-1, is EPEVTQTPSHQVTQMGQEVILRCVPISNHLYFYWYRQILGQKVEFLVSFYNNEISEKSEIFDDQFSVERPDGSNFTLKIRSTKLEDSAMYFCASSGGLAGAHEQFFGPGTRLTVL.

On this clone: Other DNA sequences within the sample encode an identical CDR3. The chain links TRBV28 to TRBJ1-2, with D hard to call. This CDR3 is built from 13 residues. CDR1 and CDR2 from the germline V gene are MDHEN and SYDVKM. Trimming shortened V by 4 bases and J by 8 bases, and 14 bases separated the two germline ends. This CDR3 is CASSSRSPPGYTF. CDR3 DNA: TGTGCCAGCAGTTCCCGCTCCCCTCCCGGCTACACCTTC.

The chain joins TRBV6-1 to TRBJ1-5, with 8 bases identical to TRBD1. CDR1 and CDR2 from the germline V gene are MNHNS and SASEGT. Losses at the gene ends were 8 bases for V and 2 bases for J; bases not matched to a gene: 8. The CDR3 has 15 residues. The DNA for the CDR3 is TGTGCCAGCGAATTGTTGGACAGGGGCAATCAGCCCCAGCATTTT. Protein: CASELLDRGNQPQHF.

For the CDR3, the DNA is TGTGCCAGCAGTTTGGAAGGTGTGTGGGGTACCTACGAGCAGTACTTC. Its translation is CASSLEGVWGTYEQYF. V usage is TRBV28 and J usage is TRBJ2-7; D is unresolved. Germline V lookup: CDR1 MDHEN, CDR2 SYDVKM. This CDR3 comprises 16 residues. V was trimmed by 3 bases and J by 2 bases, leaving 17 bases between them.

The rearrangement joins TRBV19 to TRBJ2-7; weak D call: TRBD2 (6 bases). This CDR3 comprises 16 residues. Trimming took off 5 bases at V and 6 bases at J, with 23 bases between the two ends. Per the germline V gene, CDR1 is LNHDA and CDR2 is SQIVND (reference sequence). CDR3 amino acids: CASSPQSIAVPGEQYF. CDR3 nucleotides: TGTGCCAGTAGTCCCCAGTCAATAGCGGTACCCGGCGAGCAGTACTTC. Filled out from reference TRBV19 and TRBJ2-7, the complete variable domain reads DGGITQSPKYLFRKEGQNVTLSCEQNLNHDAMYWYRQDPGQGLRLIYYSQIVNDFQKGDIAEGYSVSREKKESFPLTVTSAQKNPTAFYLCASSPQSIAVPGEQYFGPGTRLTVT.

The chain links TRBV5-1 to TRBJ2-7; no definite D call. From germline, CDR1 is SGHRS and CDR2 YFSETQ. Trimming took 3 bases from V and 2 from J, leaving 12 bases between them. This CDR3 comprises 14 residues. CDR3: CASSSQADPYEQYF. CDR3 bases: TGCGCCAGCAGCTCTCAGGCCGACCCCTACGAGCAGTACTTC.

A word on this clone: This specimen includes other DNA sequences encoding the same CDR3. The chain links TRBV28 to TRBJ1-1, with 7 bases matching TRBD1. Germline CDR1 and CDR2: MDHEN and SYDVKM. With V trimmed by 6 bases and J by 3 bases, 4 bases remained unmatched. This CDR3 comprises 13 residues. The DNA of the CDR3 is TGTGCCAGCAGCCGGGACAGTTACACTGAAGCTTTCTTT. Protein: CASSRDSYTEAFF.

This chain links TRBV19 with TRBJ1-2; TRBD1 might be the D (5 bases). CDR3 length: 14 amino acids. V shed 5 bases and J shed 4 bases, with 14 bases lying between them. Germline CDR1 is LNHDA and CDR2 is SQIVND (reference sequence). The CDR3 DNA reads as TGTGCCAGTAGTCCGCTGGGGGGACCCTATGGCTACACCTTC. It yields the protein CASSPLGGPYGYTF.

The V call is TRBV15, the J call TRBJ2-7; 7 nucleotides line up with TRBD1. CDR3 length: 13 amino acids. The germline V gene has CDR1 LNHNV and CDR2 YYDKDF (reference sequence). V dropped 3 bases and J dropped 5; count of bases not matched to a gene: 4. This chain's CDR3 is CATSRETGDEQYF. Here the CDR3 DNA reads TGTGCCACCAGCAGGGAAACAGGGGACGAGCAGTACTTC.

This clone has only one observation. The J gene is TRBJ2-7, the V gene TRBV27, with TRBD1 identical over 8 bases. The CDR3 totals 12 residues. J was trimmed by 6 bases and V by 6 bases; bases with no gene match: 4. Per germline, CDR1 MNHEY and CDR2 SMNVEV (reference sequence). The CDR3 coding sequence is TGTGCCAGCAGCCCAGGGGGCTCCGAGCAGTACTTC. Its translation: CASSPGGSEQYF.

The rearrangement uses TRBV27 and TRBJ2-1; D not certain. The CDR3 runs 15 residues. Trimming removed 1 base at V and 8 bases at J, with 15 bases between. Germline V gene data show CDR1 as MNHEY and CDR2 as SMNVEV (reference sequence). CDR3 in amino acids: CASSLFSSFGDEQFF. Written as DNA, the CDR3 is TGTGCCAGCAGTTTATTCAGCTCCTTTGGCGATGAGCAGTTCTTC.

The CDR3 loop is CASSQDLSGRSYNEQFF. Written as DNA, the CDR3 is TGCGCCAGCAGCCAAGATTTGTCAGGCCGATCCTACAATGAGCAGTTCTTC. The rearrangement uses TRBV4-1 and TRBJ2-1; no clear D gene. Germline V gene data show CDR1 as MGHRA and CDR2 as YSYEKL. The ends were cut back, 0 bases at V and 1 base at J, with 13 bases in the middle. This CDR3 is built from 17 residues.

This rearrangement joins TRBV5-4 to TRBJ2-1, with 14 bases matching TRBD2. Germline V CDR1 and CDR2: SGHNT, YYREEE (reference sequence). After removal of 3 bases from V and 9 bases from J, the junction contained 8 bases not matched to a gene. There are 16 residues in the CDR3. The CDR3: CASSSPGTSGSVEQFF. The CDR3 DNA is TGTGCCAGCAGCTCCCCTGGGACTAGCGGGAGTGTTGAGCAGTTCTTC.

This clone was seen once. The genes are TRBV7-6 and TRBJ2-1; TRBD1 or TRBD2 may be the D gene (6 bases each). V lost 5 bases, J lost 1 base, and 12 bases lay in between. The V gene's germline CDR1 is SGHVS and CDR2 FNYEAQ. The CDR3 spans 15 residues. The CDR3 nucleotides read TGTGCCAGCAGCACGGGGGCGGTTTCCTACAATGAGCAGTTCTTC. Translating it yields CASSTGAVSYNEQFF.

To note about this clone: Different DNA sequences within this sample yield the same CDR3. This chain joins TRBV9 and TRBJ1-5, with 8 positions matching TRBD1. In germline, CDR1 is SGDLS, CDR2 YYNGEE. The CDR3 contains 15 residues. With 3 bases clipped from V and 2 bases from J, the junction kept 4 bases outside the gene matches. The CDR3 protein is CASSAGQGGNQPQHF. The CDR3 DNA follows: TGTGCCAGCAGCGCCGGACAGGGTGGCAATCAGCCCCAGCATTTT.